These 27 T cell receptor beta chains share one sample of origin, sequenced in a study of T cells in Graves' hyperthyroidism and ophthalmopathy. RNA transcripts were the template for amplifying TCR beta CDR3 regions. The HTBI primer set drove a first-round RT-PCR of the TCR CDR3. TCRdb fed the multiplex PCR reads into MiXCR, producing one record per CDR3 protein. Among some 440,000 distinct CDR3 sequences listed, roughly 14% were seen once. The sequenced material came from blood. The source of these receptors is a woman aged 18-35 years with Graves' hyperthyroidism.

Note on this clonotype: With a much larger clone just one base away, this may be a read error. The CDR3 nucleotides are TGCGCCAGCACCGCCGGGACAGGGACAGATACGCAGTATTTT. Translating gives CASTAGTGTDTQYF. V and J are TRBV5-1 and TRBJ2-3; TRBD1 matches at 9 bases. The junction had 5 bases not matched to a gene; V was cut back by 6 bases and J by 3 bases. The CDR3 has 14 residues. Germline lookup yields CDR1 SGHRS and CDR2 YFSETQ.

This clonotype was counted ten times or more. The V call is TRBV20-1, the J call TRBJ1-2, with 7 nucleotides matching TRBD1. In germline, CDR1 is DFQATT, CDR2 SNEGSKA (reference sequence). CDR3 length: 14 residues. V lost 0 bases to trimming and J lost 5 bases; unmatched junction nucleotides: 6. CDR3 loop: CSARDRSRGYGYTF. DNA for the CDR3: TGCAGTGCTAGAGATCGGAGCAGGGGGTATGGCTACACCTTC.

This rearrangement joins TRBV10-3 to TRBJ2-3; TRBD2 might be the D (6 bases). The germline gives CDR1 ENHRY, CDR2 SYGVKD. The CDR3 is made up of 15 amino acids. Trimming cost V 5 bases and J 5 bases, with 17 bases left between them. CDR3 sequence (DNA): TGTGCCATCAGTTTTACCGGGACTGACATAGATACGCAGTATTTT. Translating gives CAISFTGTDIDTQYF.

The gene calls are TRBV12-3 or TRBV12-4 and TRBJ2-5; the match to TRBD1 covers 9 bases. The ends lost 6 bases at V and 4 bases at J; junction bases unmatched: 6. CDR3 length: 14 residues. The CDR3 DNA reads TGTGCCAGCAGATCGCGGACAGGGGTAGAGACCCAGTACTTC. Amino acid sequence: CASRSRTGVETQYF.

This clonotype showed up many times. The chain employs TRBV11-2 and TRBJ2-1; 14 bases are shared with TRBD2. Germline assignment: CDR1 SGHAT and CDR2 FQNNGV. The CDR3 totals 15 residues. Unmatched junction bases numbered 7, after V lost 5 bases and J lost 10 bases. The CDR3 reads CASSATSGGAREQFF. CDR3 bases: TGTGCCAGCAGCGCGACTAGCGGGGGGGCGCGGGAGCAGTTCTTC.

This clonotype was found many times. The chain combines TRBV3-1 with TRBJ2-3, with 10 bases identical to TRBD2. The CDR3 runs 16 residues. CDR1 and CDR2 from the germline V gene are LGHDT and YNNKEL (reference sequence). The junction had 1 base not matched to a gene; V was cut back by 1 base and J by 0 bases. CDR3 region: CASSQVAGGSTDTQYF. CDR3 nucleotides: TGTGCCAGCAGCCAAGTAGCGGGGGGAAGCACAGATACGCAGTATTTT.

This chain links TRBV20-1 with TRBJ2-5; 14 bases match TRBD2. CDR1 is DFQATT, CDR2 SNEGSKA, per germline (reference sequence). V dropped 1 base and J dropped 5; count of bases not matched to a gene: 12. CDR3 size: 18 residues. CDR3 region: CSARVWGLAGVQGETQYF. In DNA, the CDR3 is TGCAGTGCTAGAGTATGGGGACTAGCGGGGGTTCAGGGTGAGACCCAGTACTTC.

The CDR3 reads CASTPASSYNEQFF. CDR3 DNA: TGTGCCAGTACCCCCGCAAGCTCCTACAATGAGCAGTTCTTC. The chain employs TRBV19 and TRBJ2-1; D gene unclear. This CDR3 spans 14 amino acids. Germline V gene sequence: CDR1 LNHDA, CDR2 SQIVND (reference sequence). With 7 bases removed from V and 0 bases from J, the gap between germline ends came to 10 bases.

CDR3 coding DNA: TGTGCCAGTATTCATCACGGGGCAGGCTATGGCTACACCTTC. Residues: CASIHHGAGYGYTF. V usage is TRBV19 and J usage is TRBJ1-2; maybe TRBD1 (5 bases). Germline CDR1 LNHDA, CDR2 SQIVND (reference sequence). The V gene lost 7 bases and the J gene lost 4 bases, with 16 bases spanning the gap. The CDR3 runs 14 residues.

This clonotype has at least ten counts. The chain carries TRBV18 and TRBJ2-5; 8 nucleotides match TRBD2. The trim removed 3 bases at V and 2 bases at J, leaving 5 bases unmatched. The V gene's germline CDR1 is KGHSH and CDR2 LQKENI. The CDR3 sequence is 15 residues long. CDR3: CASSPLAGRQETQYF. DNA of the CDR3: TGTGCCAGCTCACCCTTAGCGGGGCGTCAAGAGACCCAGTACTTC.

This clonotype was seen a handful of times. A read error may be the cause here, since a much bigger clone is one base away. The rearrangement joins TRBV12-3 or TRBV12-4 to TRBJ1-4; 7 bases are a match to TRBD1. The CDR3 is made up of 14 amino acids. The CDR3 loop reads CASSHNRGNEKLLF. The CDR3, as DNA: TGTGCCAGCAGTCACAACAGGGGTAATGAAAAACTGCTTTTT.

The chain has TRBV20-1 and TRBJ1-5; D is unresolved. In germline, CDR1 is DFQATT, CDR2 SNEGSKA (reference sequence). The CDR3 has 12 amino acids. Trimming stripped 0 bases from V and 4 bases from J, with 4 bases between. CDR3 protein: CSARDRNQPQHF. The CDR3 DNA reads TGCAGTGCTAGAGACAGAAATCAGCCCCAGCATTTT.

The chain links TRBV5-6 to TRBJ2-5, with 7 nucleotides matching TRBD1. Germline trimming cut 0 bases from V and 4 bases from J; bases unmatched to any gene: 12. The CDR3 consists of 17 residues. Germline-derived CDR1 and CDR2 are SGHDT and YYEEEE. CDR3 protein: CASSLVYEQGIGETQYF. The CDR3 nucleotides are TGTGCCAGCAGCTTGGTTTATGAACAGGGGATAGGAGAGACCCAGTACTTC.

As concerns this clonotype: This sequence may be a read error, since a much larger clone differs from it by one base. The V and J genes are TRBV7-3 and TRBJ2-1, with D possibly matching TRBD2 (7 bases). The CDR3 length is 16 residues. Germline V lookup: CDR1 SGHTA, CDR2 FQGTGA. V was cut by 5 bases and J by 6 bases, with 20 bases left in between. The CDR3, as DNA: TGTGCCAGCAGCGCTTCTATAACGGGGGGCCGCAATGAGCAGTTCTTC. It yields the protein CASSASITGGRNEQFF.

This clonotype was found many times. The chain is built from TRBV12-3 or TRBV12-4 and TRBJ1-2; possibly TRBD1 for D (6 bases). The CDR3 extends over 14 amino acids. The ends were cut back, 6 bases at V and 8 bases at J, with 19 bases in the middle. The CDR3 DNA sequence: TGTGCCAGCAGGCCGATACAGGGTGGAAACGGCTACACCTTC. This codes for CASRPIQGGNGYTF.

Many counts were recorded for this clonotype. The chain recombines TRBV20-1 with TRBJ2-7; perhaps TRBD2 as D (5 bases). Germline CDR1 reads DFQATT; CDR2 reads SNEGSKA (reference sequence). This CDR3 contains 14 residues. The germline V and J ends were trimmed by 0 bases and 5 bases, with 14 bases remaining between them. The CDR3 coding sequence is TGCAGTGCTAGAGATCCGACTAAGGGAGACGAGCAGTACTTC. Protein product: CSARDPTKGDEQYF.

The table lists this clonotype with many counts. V and J are TRBV20-1 and TRBJ2-1, with D possibly TRBD1 on 6 matching bases. The CDR3 covers 16 residues. V was clipped by 0 bases and J by 4 bases, with 16 bases between them. Germline V gene data show CDR1 as DFQATT and CDR2 as SNEGSKA (reference sequence). This chain's CDR3 is CSARDLGAGDYNEQFF. The CDR3 bases are TGCAGTGCTAGAGATTTGGGGGCAGGGGATTACAATGAGCAGTTCTTC.

This clonotype was detected a few times. This chain links TRBV4-1 with TRBJ2-5; the match to TRBD1 covers 7 bases. V was pared by 1 base and J by 2 bases, with 7 bases of the junction left unmatched. From germline, CDR1 is MGHRA and CDR2 YSYEKL. CDR3 length: 16 amino acids. CDR3 sequence (DNA): TGCGCCAGCAGCCAAGGCACACGGGACAGTCAAGAGACCCAGTACTTC. Its translation is CASSQGTRDSQETQYF.

This clonotype came up many times. The rearrangement links TRBV6-6 to TRBJ1-2; 7 bases agree with TRBD1. V was pared by 2 bases and J by 3 bases, with 0 bases of the junction left unmatched. The germline V gene has CDR1 MNHNY and CDR2 SVGAGI (reference sequence). The CDR3 runs 13 residues. CDR3 region: CASSYDRDYGYTF. The CDR3 DNA is TGTGCCAGCAGTTACGACAGGGACTATGGCTACACCTTC.

The CDR3 loop is CASSARQVSRGQGNEQFF. The CDR3 region has the DNA TGTGCCAGCAGCGCCCGTCAGGTCTCGCGGGGCCAGGGCAATGAGCAGTTCTTC. V is TRBV9 and J is TRBJ2-1, with D perhaps matching TRBD2 (6 bases). Germline assignment: CDR1 SGDLS and CDR2 YYNGEE. The CDR3 is 18 residues long. V was pared by 3 bases and J by 6 bases, with 25 bases between.

This clonotype showed up many times. V is TRBV3-1 and J is TRBJ2-3; the D gene could be TRBD1 or TRBD2 (5 bases each). V shed 0 bases and J shed 0 bases, with 10 bases lying between them. CDR3 size: 16 residues. Germline V lookup: CDR1 LGHDT, CDR2 YNNKEL (reference sequence). CDR3 nucleotide sequence: TGTGCCAGCAGCCAAGACGGGGACCCTAGCACAGATACGCAGTATTTT. The encoded protein is CASSQDGDPSTDTQYF.

This clonotype was counted at least ten times. V and J are TRBV6-1 and TRBJ2-1; D is possibly TRBD2 (5 bases). CDR1 MNHNS and CDR2 SASEGT come from the germline V gene. V was cut by 6 bases and J by 10 bases, with 19 bases left in between. The CDR3 extends over 14 amino acids. CDR3 loop: CASRPLRGSGEQFF. The CDR3 nucleotides read TGTGCCAGCAGGCCCTTAAGAGGGTCCGGGGAGCAGTTCTTC.

At least ten counts were recorded for this clonotype. The V call is TRBV11-3, the J call TRBJ2-4; D gene unclear. This CDR3 has 15 amino acids. The germline gives CDR1 SGHNT, CDR2 YENEEA. V was shortened by 4 bases and J by 1 base, with 11 bases between the two germline ends. CDR3 DNA sequence: TGTGCCAGCAGCTCCCGTTCTGGCGCCAAAAACATTCAGTACTTC. This translates into CASSSRSGAKNIQYF. The full variable domain, its missing parts supplied by reference TRBV11-3 and TRBJ2-4, is EAGVVQSPRYKIIEKKQPVAFWCNPISGHNTLYWYLQNLGQGPELLIRYENEEAVDDSQLPKDRFSAERLKGVDSTLKIQPAELGDSAVYLCASSSRSGAKNIQYFGAGTRLSVL.

This clonotype was counted ten times or more. The chain has TRBV3-1 and TRBJ2-5; 10 positions agree with TRBD2. The CDR3 has 14 residues. In germline, CDR1 is LGHDT, CDR2 YNNKEL (reference sequence). Losses at the gene ends were 11 bases for V and 1 base for J; bases not matched to a gene: 7. CDR3 sequence reads: CACEQRGGQETQYF. The DNA for the CDR3 is TGTGCCTGCGAGCAGCGGGGGGGCCAAGAGACCCAGTACTTC.

This clonotype was detected many times. The chain joins TRBV18 to TRBJ2-7; possibly TRBD1 or TRBD2 for D (5 bases each). Trimming took 2 bases from V and 5 from J, leaving 16 bases between them. Germline lookup yields CDR1 KGHSH and CDR2 LQKENI. The CDR3 contains 15 residues. CDR3 loop: CASSPSGTRPHEQYF. CDR3 sequence (DNA): TGTGCCAGCTCACCATCCGGGACCAGACCTCACGAGCAGTACTTC. Using reference TRBV18 and TRBJ2-7 for the parts outside the CDR3, the full variable domain is NAGVMQNPRHLVRRRGQEARLRCSPMKGHSHVYWYRQLPEEGLKFMVYLQKENIIDESGMPKERFSAEFPKEGPSILRIQQVVRGDSAAYFCASSPSGTRPHEQYFGPGTRLTVT.

The chain joins TRBV6-1 to TRBJ2-1; the match to TRBD2 covers 10 bases. J lost 4 bases, V lost 6 bases, and 9 bases had no gene match. The CDR3 length is 16 residues. Germline CDR1 and CDR2: MNHNS and SASEGT. The CDR3 region has the DNA TGTGCCAGCAGGCCCGGACCAGCGGGAGGGTACAATGAGCAGTTCTTC. This codes for CASRPGPAGGYNEQFF.

This clonotype was found many times. CDR3 nucleotides: TGTGCCAGCAGTTTTCAGGGGGCTGGCTACACCTTC. It encodes CASSFQGAGYTF. The V gene is TRBV12-3 or TRBV12-4, the J gene TRBJ1-2; the match to TRBD1 covers 8 bases. V lost 3 bases to trimming and J lost 7 bases; unmatched junction nucleotides: 1. The CDR3 consists of 12 residues.